This entry lists 16 T cell receptor beta chains sequenced from one sample in a study of human T cells and chemical hapten exposure. In TCRdb, the RACE reads were re-called with MiXCR into one record per CDR3 protein. The table includes 100,000 to 150,000 distinct CDR3 sequences, approximately 13% detected once. The time point denotes: patch test 1, 2 weeks after DPC sensitization. Treatment in this sample: therapeutic diphenylcyclopropenone sensitization with weekly scalp DPC. This specimen was whole blood, taken in connection with sensitization to the hapten diphenylcyclopropenone (DPC). The receptors were sampled from a man aged 18 to 29 with alopecia areata. Some clones in this sample may be carry-over from other donors' samples.

This clonotype showed up many times. This sequence joins TRBV7-9 and TRBJ1-1, with D unresolved. Trimming removed 5 bases from V and 1 base from J, with 14 bases in between. The CDR3 totals 15 residues. The germline gives CDR1 SEHNR, CDR2 FQNEAQ (reference sequence). The CDR3 is CASSLGLERNTEAFF. CDR3 nucleotide sequence: TGTGCCAGCAGCCTCGGACTCGAGAGGAACACTGAAGCTTTCTTT.

This clonotype was counted only a few times. The chain joins TRBV18 to TRBJ2-5; D gene uncertain. Germline V gene sequence: CDR1 KGHSH, CDR2 LQKENI. The CDR3 extends over 15 amino acids. The V and J ends lost 1 base and 6 bases respectively, with 15 bases between them. CDR3 sequence reads: CASSPQDPGKQTQYF. In DNA form, the CDR3 reads TGTGCCAGCTCACCACAGGATCCGGGTAAACAGACCCAGTACTTC.

V and J are TRBV20-1 and TRBJ1-2; no clear D gene. This CDR3 contains 11 residues. V lost 8 bases and J lost 6, with 13 bases in between. Germline V gives CDR1 DFQATT, CDR2 SNEGSKA (reference sequence). CDR3: CSREQRDGYTF. The CDR3 bases are TGCAGTCGGGAACAGAGGGATGGCTACACCTTC.

V is TRBV29-1 and J is TRBJ1-3; the D is unclear. Trimming removed 2 bases from V and 5 bases from J, with 4 bases in between. From germline, CDR1 is SQVTM and CDR2 ANQGSEA. The length of the CDR3 is 11 residues. The CDR3: CSVETRNTIYF. CDR3 bases: TGCAGCGTTGAAACACGAAACACCATATATTTT.

The chain employs TRBV20-1 and TRBJ2-1, with D possibly being TRBD2 (5 bases). Germline CDR1 and CDR2: DFQATT and SNEGSKA (reference sequence). The CDR3 covers 14 residues. Trimming took off 8 bases at V and 4 bases at J, with 18 bases between the two ends. The CDR3 here is CSTPRGSGYNEQFF. The CDR3, as DNA: TGCAGTACCCCGAGAGGCAGCGGATACAATGAGCAGTTCTTC.

The chain combines TRBV4-1 with TRBJ1-1, with D uncertain. Germline V lookup: CDR1 MGHRA, CDR2 YSYEKL. This CDR3 contains 15 residues. Trimming stripped 1 base from V and 1 base from J, with 10 bases between. As DNA, the CDR3 is TGCGCCAGCAGCCAAGGCTACAACGCGAACACTGAAGCTTTCTTT. As protein: CASSQGYNANTEAFF.

V and J are TRBV5-6 and TRBJ2-6; D gene ambiguous. V lost 1 base to trimming and J lost 0 bases, with 8 bases between them. This CDR3 region has 16 residues. The germline CDR1 and CDR2 sequences are SGHDT and YYEEEE. The CDR3: CASSLNWDSGANVLTF. CDR3 DNA: TGTGCCAGCAGCTTGAACTGGGACTCTGGGGCCAACGTCCTGACTTTC.

V usage is TRBV7-8 and J usage is TRBJ1-2; D is uncertain. The CDR3 runs to 12 residues. V shed 5 bases and J shed 3 bases, with 7 bases lying between them. Germline assignment: CDR1 SGHVS and CDR2 FQNEAQ. CDR3 coding DNA: TGTGCCAGCAGCATCCAGGACTATGGCTACACCTTC. Amino acids: CASSIQDYGYTF.

The chain combines TRBV29-1 with TRBJ2-1; D might be TRBD2 (6 bases). Germline CDR1 reads SQVTM; CDR2 reads ANQGSEA. The CDR3 length is 15 residues. V lost 4 bases and J lost 6, with 19 bases in between. The CDR3 loop is CSVGSGGDFGNEQFF. The CDR3 DNA reads TGCAGCGTTGGGTCAGGAGGGGATTTTGGCAATGAGCAGTTCTTC.

The rearrangement links TRBV6-5 to TRBJ1-1; no clear D gene. This CDR3 is built from 13 residues. Trimming removed 5 bases from V and 6 bases from J, with 13 bases in between. CDR1 and CDR2 from the germline V gene are MNHEY and SVGAGI. This chain's CDR3 is CASSVRARAEAFF. The CDR3 DNA sequence: TGTGCCAGCAGTGTTAGGGCACGCGCTGAAGCTTTCTTT.

This chain links TRBV20-1 with TRBJ1-1, with 10 bases lining up with TRBD1. Germline CDR1 reads DFQATT; CDR2 reads SNEGSKA (reference sequence). V dropped 5 bases and J dropped 7; count of bases not matched to a gene: 4. The CDR3 length is 12 residues. Here the CDR3 DNA reads TGCAGTGCTCGACAGGGGGCTGTTGAAGCTTTCTTT. Protein sequence: CSARQGAVEAFF.

The chain links TRBV2 to TRBJ2-2; D uncertain. Germline V gene sequence: CDR1 SNHLY, CDR2 FYNNEI. Trimming cost V 0 bases and J 6 bases, with 11 bases left between them. The CDR3 sequence is 15 residues long. The chain's CDR3 is CASSEALRPSGELFF. The CDR3 nucleotides read TGTGCCAGCAGTGAAGCGCTGAGGCCCTCCGGGGAGCTGTTTTTT.

J is TRBJ2-2 and V is TRBV7-2; D ambiguous. CDR1 and CDR2 (germline): SGHTA, FQGNSA. The germline V and J ends were trimmed by 2 bases and 1 base, with 8 bases remaining between them. The CDR3 has 15 residues. The CDR3 here is CASSLRRLNTGELFF. The CDR3 DNA follows: TGTGCCAGCAGCTTAAGGCGGCTGAACACCGGGGAGCTGTTTTTT.

A few counts support this clonotype. The gene calls are TRBV5-5 and TRBJ1-5; D possibly corresponds to TRBD1 (5 bases). This CDR3 is 15 amino acids long. Per the germline V gene, CDR1 is SGHKS and CDR2 is YYEKEE (reference sequence). Trimming shortened V by 5 bases and J by 0 bases, and 12 bases separated the two germline ends. The CDR3 sequence: CASSSDSYSNQPQHF. The DNA of the CDR3 is TGTGCCAGCAGTTCCGACAGTTATAGCAATCAGCCCCAGCATTTT.

The chain links TRBV20-1 to TRBJ1-5; D remains ambiguous. This CDR3 has 13 amino acids. V was cut by 4 bases and J by 0 bases, with 7 bases left in between. The germline V gene has CDR1 DFQATT and CDR2 SNEGSKA (reference sequence). This CDR3 is CSATRASNQPQHF. Written as DNA, the CDR3 is TGCAGTGCTACCCGGGCTAGCAATCAGCCCCAGCATTTT.

V is TRBV6-6 and J is TRBJ2-1, with 11 bases that match TRBD2. V was pared by 2 bases and J by 8 bases, with 5 bases of the junction left unmatched. The CDR3 is 15 residues long. Germline V gene sequence: CDR1 MNHNY, CDR2 SVGAGI (reference sequence). CDR3 in amino acids: CASSYPGLAVHEQFF. The CDR3 DNA follows: TGTGCCAGCAGTTACCCGGGACTAGCGGTCCATGAGCAGTTCTTC.